Listed below are T cell receptor beta chains from one sample, sequenced in a study of PD-1 blockade in classical Hodgkin lymphoma. Using immunoSEQ multiplex PCR, the repertoire was profiled, and TCRdb retains in-frame clones only, with some absent. The sample holds 100,000 or so clones, roughly 89% seen once. The material was peripheral blood mononuclear cells (PBMCs), obtained before the fourth cycle of nivolumab. The receptors here all came from a human donor with classical Hodgkin lymphoma. The CDR3 runs from the conserved cysteine through the conserved F or W. D genes are given only for firm matches. Clone size is not always given. Where it is, it says once, few, many or a class for expanded clones.

V,size,D,J,DNA,CDR3
TRBV5-1,-,-,TRBJ1-1,TGCGCCAGCAGCTTGGGACAGCGCCCTTCCACTGAAGCTTTCTTT,CASSLGQRPSTEAFF
TRBV7-2,-,-,TRBJ2-3,TGTGCCAGCAGGCAAAGCACAGATACGCAGTATTTT,CASRQSTDTQYF
TRBV10-3,once,-,TRBJ1-1,TGTGCCATCAGTGAGTCGGGGTCTGGGTTAGGCACTGAAGCTTTCTTT,CAISESGSGLGTEAFF
TRBV15,-,-,TRBJ1-1,TGTGCCACCAGCTCCTCCTACGGGGGTCCCCCCTACACTGAAGCTTTCTTT,CATSSSYGGPPYTEAFF
TRBV6-1,-,-,TRBJ1-5,TGTGCCAGCAGCGTAAATGGTGGCAATCAGCCCCAGCATTTT,CASSVNGGNQPQHF
TRBV11-2,-,TRBD1,TRBJ2-7,TGTGCCAGCAGCTCGATTGGACAGGCCCCCTACGAGCAGTACTTC,CASSSIGQAPYEQYF
TRBV6-5,-,-,TRBJ1-5,TGTGCCAGCAGTTATGGCAGGGGCAATCAGCCCCAGCATTTT,CASSYGRGNQPQHF
TRBV15,-,TRBD1,TRBJ1-3,TGTGCCACCAGCAACGACCGGACAGGAGACTCTGGAAACACCATATATTTT,CATSNDRTGDSGNTIYF
TRBV28,-,TRBD1,TRBJ2-2,TGTGCCAGCAGTTTGTCGTTCAGGGGGCGGTCCGGGGAGCTGTTTTTT,CASSLSFRGRSGELFF
TRBV6-5,-,TRBD1,TRBJ1-6,TGTGCCAGCAGTTACTCCAGGGACAGCGATAATTCACCCCTCCACTTT,CASSYSRDSDNSPLHF
TRBV19,-,-,TRBJ1-3,TGTGCCAGTAGCCCCCCGGGGGCGGTAGGAAACACCATATATTTT,CASSPPGAVGNTIYF
TRBV4-3,-,-,TRBJ2-7,TGCGCCAGCAGCCAGGGTCCAGCCTCGGTCGAGCAGTACTTC,CASSQGPASVEQYF
TRBV6-6,-,-,TRBJ2-2,TGTGCCAGCAGCCCTGACACCGGGGAGCTGTTTTTT,CASSPDTGELFF
TRBV19,-,-,TRBJ1-5,TGTGCCAGTAACTACGACAGATATAGCAATCAGCCCCAGCATTTT,CASNYDRYSNQPQHF
TRBV28,-,-,TRBJ2-7,TGTGCCAGCAGTCTCCACTACGAGCAGTACTTC,CASSLHYEQYF
TRBV6-5,-,-,TRBJ2-3,TGTGCCAGCAGTTACTCAGATACGCAGTATTTT,CASSYSDTQYF
TRBV6-6,-,-,TRBJ2-3,TGTGCCAGCAGTATTAGGGGTGGGACAGATACGCAGTATTTT,CASSIRGGTDTQYF
TRBV28,-,-,TRBJ1-1,TGTGCCAGCAGCACCCGCCGGGGGGGAGGCACTGAAGCTTTCTTT,CASSTRRGGGTEAFF
TRBV28,once,-,TRBJ1-2,TGTGCCAGCAGTTTTTGGACTTATTATGGCTACACCTTC,CASSFWTYYGYTF
TRBV7-9,-,-,TRBJ1-1,TGTGCCAGCAGCTTAGATCCAGGGGCGCGCACTGAAGCTTTCTTT,CASSLDPGARTEAFF
TRBV11-3,-,TRBD2,TRBJ2-1,TGTGCCAGCAGCTTAGCTGGGACTAGTGGATACAATGAGCAGTTCTTC,CASSLAGTSGYNEQFF
TRBV5-1,-,TRBD1,TRBJ1-4,TGCGCCAGCAGCTTGGGACAGGGAATAGTGGTAGAACTGTTTTTT,CASSLGQGIVVELFF
TRBV5-4,-,-,TRBJ1-2,TGTGCCAGCAGCTTCGACAGCTATGGCTACACCTTC,CASSFDSYGYTF
TRBV5-1,-,TRBD1,TRBJ2-3,TGCGCCAGCAGCTGGAACCGGGACAGGGGCCCAGATACGCAGTATTTT,CASSWNRDRGPDTQYF
TRBV5-4,once,TRBD2,TRBJ2-7,TGTGCCAGCAGCACAAGCGGGAGCCGCTACGAGCAGTACTTC,CASSTSGSRYEQYF
TRBV5-1,-,-,TRBJ2-7,TGCGCCAGCAGCCCCCTGGTGAACTACGAGCAGTACTTC,CASSPLVNYEQYF
TRBV15,once,TRBD2,TRBJ2-3,TGTGCCACCAGCAGTCAGCGGGAAAGTCTTACAGATACGCAGTATTTT,CATSSQRESLTDTQYF
TRBV4-1,-,-,TRBJ2-7,TGCGCCAGCAGCCAAGAGCCCCGGGAGCAGTACTTC,CASSQEPREQYF
TRBV12-5,-,-,TRBJ2-1,TGTGCTAGTGGTTTGATGGGACTGAACTACAATGAGCAGTTCTTC,CASGLMGLNYNEQFF
TRBV11-2,-,-,TRBJ1-1,TGTGCCAGCAGCTTAAACGGAGACACTGAAGCTTTCTTT,CASSLNGDTEAFF
TRBV10-3,-,TRBD1,TRBJ1-2,TGTGCCATCAGTGACACAGGGGCACGAGGCTACACCTTC,CAISDTGARGYTF
TRBV2,-,-,TRBJ2-7,TGTGCCAGCAGTGAACGGAGGGCCCCCTACGAGCAGTACTTC,CASSERRAPYEQYF
TRBV30,-,TRBD2,TRBJ2-7,TGTGCCTGGAGTCTCGGGACTAGCGCACGGCACGAGCAGTACTTC,CAWSLGTSARHEQYF
TRBV5-1,-,-,TRBJ2-3,TGCGCCAGCAGCTTGAGTTATGCTGCAGATACGCAGTATTTT,CASSLSYAADTQYF
TRBV28,-,TRBD2,TRBJ2-7,TGTGCCAGCAGTCCCCGACTAGCGGGAAATTCCTACGAGCAGTACTTC,CASSPRLAGNSYEQYF
TRBV5-1,-,-,TRBJ2-5,TGCGCCAGCAGCTTGGGTGGAGGTATAGAGGAGACCCAGTACTTC,CASSLGGGIEETQYF
TRBV5-8,few,TRBD2,TRBJ2-7,TGTGCCAGCAGCTCCGGACTAGCGGGAACCTCCTACGAGCAGTACTTC,CASSSGLAGTSYEQYF
TRBV30,-,-,TRBJ1-1,TGTGCCTGGAGTTGGACCTCGGCTGAAGCTTTCTTT,CAWSWTSAEAFF
TRBV9,-,TRBD2,TRBJ2-1,TGTGCCAGCAGCGTAGCCCCCGGGGGGGGGAGCTCCTACAATGAGCAGTTCTTC,CASSVAPGGGSSYNEQFF
TRBV2,-,-,TRBJ2-7,TGTGCCAGCAGGGAAGACCAGGGGCGCTACGAGCAGTACTTC,CASREDQGRYEQYF
TRBV30,-,TRBD1,TRBJ1-1,TGTGCCTGTCGCCTCAGGGGGCGCGGGACTGAAGCTTTCTTT,CACRLRGRGTEAFF
TRBV4-1,once,TRBD1,TRBJ2-7,TGCGCCAGCAGCCAAAGTTGGGACAGATCCTACGAGCAGTACTTC,CASSQSWDRSYEQYF
TRBV4-1,-,-,TRBJ1-1,TGCGCCAGCAGCCCTACCCCCGCGGCGCGGTCGGCTTTCTTT,CASSPTPAARSAFF
TRBV19,-,-,TRBJ2-7,TGTGCCAGTAGTGTGATGCAGGGATCCGAGCAGTACTTC,CASSVMQGSEQYF
TRBV10-3,-,TRBD1,TRBJ1-3,TGTGCCATCAGGGGACAGAGCTCTGGAAACACCATATATTTT,CAIRGQSSGNTIYF
TRBV7-9,-,TRBD1,TRBJ2-5,TGTGCCAGCAGCTTGGACAGGGGACAAGAGACCCAGTACTTC,CASSLDRGQETQYF
TRBV6-6,-,-,TRBJ1-1,TGTGCCAGCAGCGGGATATCGGGGAACACTGAAGCTTTCTTT,CASSGISGNTEAFF
TRBV4-1,few,-,TRBJ2-7,TGCGCCAGCAGCCCCCGGGACTCCCCCTACGAGCAGTACTTC,CASSPRDSPYEQYF
TRBV19,-,-,TRBJ1-4,TGTGCCAGTAGTCTCAGGGTCGCGGGTAATGAAAAACTGTTTTTT,CASSLRVAGNEKLFF
TRBV27,-,-,TRBJ2-5,TGTGCCAGCAGTTTATTAGCGTCTGGGGAGACCCAGTACTTC,CASSLLASGETQYF
TRBV10-3,-,TRBD1,TRBJ2-7,TGTGCCATCATGGGGACAGGCAAAACCTACGAGCAGTACTTC,CAIMGTGKTYEQYF
TRBV5-5,-,-,TRBJ2-5,TGTGCCAGCAGCTTGGTTTCAGGAATGGAGACCCAGTACTTC,CASSLVSGMETQYF
TRBV19,-,TRBD1,TRBJ1-1,TGTGCCAGTAGTCCCTGGGTGGACAGGGCATACACTGAAGCTTTCTTT,CASSPWVDRAYTEAFF
TRBV5-1,few,TRBD1,TRBJ1-1,TGCGCCAGCAGCCCGACAGGGGGCACCACTGAAGCTTTCTTT,CASSPTGGTTEAFF
TRBV2,-,TRBD2,TRBJ2-1,TGTGCCAGCAGTGAAGTGGTCCCCCCGGGACTAGAGATTGAGTTCTTC,CASSEVVPPGLEIEFF
TRBV27,-,TRBD2,TRBJ2-1,TGTGCCAGCAGTCTTAGCGGGCTAGCCACAAATGAGCAGTTCTTC,CASSLSGLATNEQFF